The entry below gives a single T cell receptor beta chain sequence along with its context. Its specificity is unknown. The protocol was immunoSEQ multiplex PCR, while the TCRdb copy is restricted to in-frame clones and leaves out a portion. Of about 150,000 clones listed, about nine tenths were seen once; the top ten hold roughly 3.1%. The CDR3 is made up of 14 amino acids. Germline V gene data show CDR1 as KGHDR and CDR2 as SFDVKD. Trimming removed 4 bases at V and 2 bases at J, with 7 bases between. This sample was included in a study of T cell responses to AZD1222 COVID-19 vaccine. Whole-study results and caveats: There were repertoire samples only from the period after the peak T cell response. Reportedly, nearly half of unique spike TCRs recognized epitopes outside B.1.351/B.1.1.7 mutations.

The TCR originated in an adult in good health. The sample in question was peripheral blood, obtained on day 0 of AZD1222 vaccination. The chain links TRBV24-1 to TRBJ2-2; D gene unclear. CDR3 residues: CATSENINTGELFF. The CDR3 DNA follows: TGTGCCACCAGTGAAAATATTAACACCGGGGAGCTGTTTTTT.